The source of this TCR beta chain is a study of blood T cell repertoires in COVID-19. Across the study: The samples span acute and convalescent COVID-19 from the United States, Italy and Spain.

Which cohort a participant joined came from the clinical history participants gave. As processed by the authors: Nucleated cell counts were estimated from reference gene primer amplification. Here immunoSEQ multiplex PCR was the method, and the copy in TCRdb shows in-frame clones only, minus some. V, J and clone size are taken as reported in that table, and D and trimming were inferred from the DNA itself. The sample records roughly 150,000 clones, roughly 83% being singletons. Germline CDR1 is SGHRS and CDR2 is YFSETQ. The V gene end was trimmed by 4 bases and the J gene end by 1 base; junction bases not matched to a gene: 5. The CDR3 sequence is 14 residues long.

The sample comprised PBMCs or T cells enriched from blood (not recorded which). The clonotype originates from a man between 65 and 85 years old who had been exposed to COVID-19. The chain has TRBV5-1 and TRBJ2-7; TRBD1 agrees at 7 bases. The CDR3 loop reads CASSRDSVSYEQYF. DNA of the CDR3: TGCGCCAGCAGCCGGGACAGCGTATCCTACGAGCAGTACTTC.